Each of the 12 T cell receptor beta chains below was sequenced from the same sample in a study of blood T cell repertoires in COVID-19. The repertoire was sequenced with immunoSEQ multiplex PCR; TCRdb's copy has only in-frame clones and lacks some. This sample has approximately 230,000 clones; around nine tenths occur once, and the top ten carry approximately 2.2%. The material sequenced was peripheral blood. All receptors come from a woman aged 40 to 50 who had recovered from COVID-19.

J is TRBJ2-5 and V is TRBV2; 10 bases map to TRBD1. The CDR3 is made up of 15 amino acids. Germline values: CDR1 SNHLY, CDR2 FYNNEI. V was pared by 6 bases and J by 2 bases, with 6 bases of the junction left unmatched. CDR3 loop: CASRGRGQGQETQYF. The CDR3 DNA sequence: TGTGCCAGCAGGGGGCGGGGACAGGGGCAAGAGACCCAGTACTTC. Together with reference TRBV2 and TRBJ2-5, the CDR3 gives the full variable domain: EPEVTQTPSHQVTQMGQEVILRCVPISNHLYFYWYRQILGQKVEFLVSFYNNEISEKSEIFDDQFSVERPDGSNFTLKIRSTKLEDSAMYFCASRGRGQGQETQYFGPGTRLLVL.

This clone has more than one count but fewer than ten. The gene calls are TRBV7-2 and TRBJ2-2; TRBD1 matches 12 bases. J lost 5 bases, V lost 5 bases, and 9 bases had no gene match. Germline assignment: CDR1 SGHTA and CDR2 FQGNSA. This CDR3 has 17 amino acids. CDR3 region: CASSTRDRGRRTGELFF. In DNA form, the CDR3 reads TGTGCCAGCAGCACCCGGGACAGGGGGCGGAGGACCGGGGAGCTGTTTTTT.

This rearrangement joins TRBV30 to TRBJ2-7; a possible D gene is TRBD1 (5 bases). The CDR3 is made up of 14 amino acids. Looked up from germline, CDR1 is GTSNPN and CDR2 is SVGIG (reference sequence). V gave up 8 bases and J gave up 0 bases, with 17 bases separating them. CDR3 nucleotide sequence: TGTGCCGCTGACAGACGATTAAGCTCCTACGAGCAGTACTTC. Translated, it gives CAADRRLSSYEQYF.

A single count supports this clone. The chain employs TRBV20-1 and TRBJ2-7; the D is unclear. Trimming took 0 bases from V and 9 from J, leaving 9 bases between them. The CDR3 totals 11 residues. The germline gives CDR1 DFQATT, CDR2 SNEGSKA (reference sequence). The CDR3 protein is CSARDPPGQYF. In DNA form, the CDR3 reads TGCAGTGCTAGAGATCCGCCCGGGCAGTACTTC.

The chain employs TRBV19 and TRBJ1-5; a possible D gene is TRBD1 (5 bases). The CDR3 sequence is 16 residues long. The germline V and J ends were trimmed by 5 bases and 0 bases, with 14 bases remaining between them. The germline gives CDR1 LNHDA, CDR2 SQIVND (reference sequence). Here the CDR3 reads CASSALQGYSNQPQHF. The CDR3 bases are TGTGCCAGTAGTGCCCTCCAGGGATATAGCAATCAGCCCCAGCATTTT.

This chain links TRBV12-5 with TRBJ1-5; D remains ambiguous. The CDR3 is 13 residues long. V was trimmed by 7 bases and J by 2 bases, leaving 9 bases between them. The germline gives CDR1 LGHNT, CDR2 FRNRAP. The CDR3 region is CASAQGGNQPQHF. The CDR3, as DNA: TGTGCTAGTGCCCAAGGAGGCAATCAGCCCCAGCATTTT.

This chain connects TRBV6-5 to TRBJ2-1; the match to TRBD1 covers 10 bases. The CDR3 is 14 amino acids. V lost 1 base to trimming and J lost 6 bases; unmatched junction nucleotides: 0. Germline V gene sequence: CDR1 MNHEY, CDR2 SVGAGI. This CDR3 reads CASSYWTGGNEQFF. CDR3 coding DNA: TGTGCCAGCAGTTACTGGACAGGGGGCAATGAGCAGTTCTTC.

This clone was recorded once. This rearrangement joins TRBV7-6 to TRBJ2-7, with 9 bases matching TRBD1. CDR3 length equals 17 residues. Germline V gene lookup returns CDR1 SGHVS and CDR2 FNYEAQ. V trimming: 5 bases; J trimming: 2 bases; junction bases outside the gene matches: 13. The CDR3 bases are TGTGCCAGCAGCCTCGTCCCCCCGGGACAGGGCACCTACGAGCAGTACTTC. Its protein is CASSLVPPGQGTYEQYF.

The CDR3 sequence is CAWSRQGWVDKNIQYF. CDR3 in DNA: TGTGCCTGGAGTAGACAGGGATGGGTTGACAAAAACATTCAGTACTTC. The J gene is TRBJ2-4, the V gene TRBV30, with 7 bases lining up with TRBD1. V shed 2 bases and J 3 bases; nucleotides not matched to a gene: 10. Germline V gene lookup returns CDR1 GTSNPN and CDR2 SVGIG (reference sequence). This CDR3 comprises 16 residues.

This rearrangement joins TRBV19 to TRBJ1-3; 9 bases agree with TRBD1. V gave up 7 bases and J gave up 7 bases; unmatched junction bases: 8. The CDR3 length is 14 residues. Germline V gene lookup returns CDR1 LNHDA and CDR2 SQIVND (reference sequence). The CDR3 bases are TGTGCCAGTACCCCGGGACAGGGAGGCAACACCATATATTTT. This gives the protein CASTPGQGGNTIYF.

The chain carries TRBV30 and TRBJ1-2; 7 bases match TRBD1. This CDR3 contains 16 residues. V gave up 1 base and J gave up 2 bases; unmatched junction bases: 10. The germline CDR1 and CDR2 sequences are GTSNPN and SVGIG (reference sequence). The CDR3: CAWSETGRSFNYGYTF. CDR3 bases: TGTGCCTGGAGTGAGACAGGGCGGTCGTTCAACTATGGCTACACCTTC.

The chain couples TRBV3-1 (or the pseudogene TRBV3-2) to TRBJ1-2; the D gene is possibly TRBD1 (5 bases). Germline CDR1 LGHDT, CDR2 YNNKEL (reference sequence). This CDR3 comprises 15 residues. Trimming removed 4 bases from V and 2 bases from J, with 14 bases in between. The CDR3: CASSPRGGGNYGYTF. Written as DNA, the CDR3 is TGTGCCAGCAGCCCTCGGGGGGGTGGAAACTATGGCTACACCTTC.